This T cell receptor (beta chain) stems from a study of CD8+CD57+ T cells in acquired aplastic anemia. The length of the CDR3 is 15 residues. The junction had 6 bases not matched to a gene; V was cut back by 3 bases and J by 4 bases. CDR1 ENHRY and CDR2 SYGVKD come from the germline V gene. The study profiled TCR beta VDJ and CDR3 using genomic DNA as template. MiXCR, applied by TCRdb to the reads, yields one record per CDR3 protein. The table has around 290,000 distinct CDR3 sequences, roughly 53% seen once. In its sample, this clonotype was seen a few times. CD8+CD57+ cell expansion, shown by flow cytometry, had occurred in the patients selected for sequencing.

The specimen sequenced was sorted CD4+, CD8+, or CD8+CD57+ T cells (not recorded which) from PBMCs. This clonotype was sampled from a human donor with aplastic anemia. This chain joins TRBV10-3 and TRBJ1-2, with 9 bases that match TRBD1. CDR3 nucleotide sequence: TGTGCCATCAGTGACTACAGGGGGCAGGGCTATGGCTACACCTTC. Encoded protein: CAISDYRGQGYGYTF.